The 2 T cell receptor beta chains presented below share a single source sample, sequenced in a study of blood T cell repertoires in COVID-19. Profiling relied on immunoSEQ multiplex PCR, and the TCRdb table lists in-frame clones only, not all of them. Of fewer than 250,000 clones listed, about 88% are singletons. Sequenced input: peripheral blood. Receptor source: a man aged 60 to 75 with acute or convalescent COVID-19.

The chain has TRBV6-6 and TRBJ2-7; TRBD2 might be the D (7 bases). Germline assignment: CDR1 MNHNY and CDR2 SVGAGI (reference sequence). The CDR3 sequence is 13 residues long. The germline V and J ends were trimmed by 8 bases and 6 bases, with 17 bases remaining between them. In nucleotides, the CDR3 is TGTGCCAGCCTGGAGGGGGGGGCTGGCGAGCAGTACTTC. Its protein product is CASLEGGAGEQYF.

V is TRBV6-4 and J is TRBJ2-7, with 7 bases lining up with TRBD1. Germline CDR1 reads MRHNA; CDR2 reads SNTAGT. This CDR3 region has 13 residues. After removal of 6 bases from V and 3 bases from J, the junction contained 5 bases not matched to a gene. The chain's CDR3 is CASRTGQYYEQYF. As DNA, the CDR3 is TGTGCCAGCAGGACGGGACAGTACTACGAGCAGTACTTC.